This paragraph covers one TCR beta chain sequence. The data are from a study of blood T cell repertoires in COVID-19. The wider study: Whether acute or convalescent, the COVID-19 samples came from the United States, Italy and Spain.

The V gene end was trimmed by 5 bases and the J gene end by 7 bases; junction bases not matched to a gene: 9. Germline loops: CDR1 SGHTA, CDR2 FQGNSA. This CDR3 has 14 amino acids. The Seattle patients joined while their infection was active and were tracked longitudinally afterward. Per the original methods: Amplification from reference gene primers served as the basis for estimated nucleated cell counts. Profiling relied on immunoSEQ multiplex PCR, and the TCRdb table lists in-frame clones only, not all of them. For V, J and clone size, that table is used; D and trimming come from the DNA. The data hold 330,000 or so clones, with over 85% observed a single time.

The source of this sequence is a woman aged 55-70 years with COVID-19, enrolled during active disease. The V and J genes are TRBV7-2 and TRBJ1-2; TRBD1 matches 8 bases. Specimen: peripheral blood. This CDR3 is CASSRTGIRGGYTF. The CDR3 bases are TGTGCCAGCAGCAGGACAGGGATTCGGGGTGGCTACACCTTC.